The next 8 T cell receptor beta chains were all read from a single sample in a study of blood T cells in healthy people across ages. PCR was performed a second time for about 6 to 12 cycles using a sample-barcoded 5' primer and a J-beta primer mix. MiXCR, run by TCRdb on the 5' RACE reads, gives a single entry per CDR3 protein. The sample gives under 2,000,000 distinct CDR3 sequences, 49% of which show up once; about 2.1% is in the top ten. The specimen sequenced was blood. These receptors came from a woman in her 40s in good health.

The chain links TRBV7-3 to TRBJ2-4, with TRBD1 matching 7 bases. This CDR3 spans 16 amino acids. Germline CDR1 is SGHTA and CDR2 is FQGTGA. J lost 4 bases, V lost 2 bases, and 8 bases had no gene match. The CDR3 DNA is TGTGCCAGCAGCTTAGCCAACCCGGGACAGAAAAACATTCAGTACTTC. It is translated as CASSLANPGQKNIQYF. The full variable domain, in which reference TRBV7-3 and TRBJ2-4 provide the parts outside the CDR3, is GAGVSQTPSNKVTEKGKYVELRCDPISGHTALYWYRQSLGQGPEFLIYFQGTGAADDSGLPNDRFFAVRPEGSVSTLKIQRTERGDSAVYLCASSLANPGQKNIQYFGAGTRLSVL.

The V gene is TRBV7-9, the J gene TRBJ2-3; the D gene is possibly TRBD2 (6 bases). Germline values: CDR1 SEHNR, CDR2 FQNEAQ (reference sequence). This CDR3 has 16 residues. V lost 1 base and J lost 3, with 14 bases in between. Here the CDR3 reads CASSLGSGVVTDTQYF. Here the CDR3 DNA reads TGTGCCAGCAGCTTAGGATCGGGGGTAGTGACAGATACGCAGTATTTT. Full variable domain (outside the CDR3, taken from reference TRBV7-9 and TRBJ2-3): DTGVSQNPRHKITKRGQNVTFRCDPISEHNRLYWYRQTLGQGPEFLTYFQNEAQLEKSRLLSDRFSAERPKGSFSTLEIQRTEQGDSAMYLCASSLGSGVVTDTQYFGPGTRLTVL.

The rearrangement joins TRBV20-1 to TRBJ2-3; maybe TRBD2 (5 bases). Germline-derived CDR1 and CDR2 are DFQATT and SNEGSKA (reference sequence). This CDR3 is built from 14 residues. The V end was cut by 2 bases, the J end by 4 bases, with 13 bases between. DNA of the CDR3: TGCAGTGCTAGACGAGGAGGAATTGCAGATACGCAGTATTTT. It yields the protein CSARRGGIADTQYF.

This clonotype was recorded once. The CDR3 reads CASSVATGQGTDTQYF. In DNA form, the CDR3 reads TGTGCCAGCAGCGTAGCTACGGGACAGGGAACAGATACGCAGTATTTT. The V call is TRBV9, the J call TRBJ2-3; 9 bases match TRBD1. CDR3 length: 16 amino acids. V lost 0 bases and J lost 3; bases outside the gene matches: 5. The germline V gene encodes CDR1 SGDLS and CDR2 YYNGEE.

The rearrangement links TRBV5-1 to TRBJ2-3; 9 bases agree with TRBD1. This CDR3 contains 16 residues. CDR1 is SGHRS, CDR2 YFSETQ, per germline. Trimming at V came to 3 bases and at J to 6 bases, leaving 11 bases not matched to a gene. DNA of the CDR3: TGCGCCAGCAGCTATAGGACAGGGGAGATTGCGGATACGCAGTATTTT. Protein: CASSYRTGEIADTQYF.

This clonotype was picked up a small number of times. The V call is TRBV5-1, the J call TRBJ2-3, with TRBD1 as a possible D gene (6 bases). The CDR3 is made up of 15 amino acids. With 4 bases removed from V and 2 bases from J, the gap between germline ends came to 14 bases. The germline gives CDR1 SGHRS, CDR2 YFSETQ. CDR3 protein: CASSGQDSFTDTQYF. Written as DNA, the CDR3 is TGCGCCAGCAGCGGGCAGGACAGTTTCACAGATACGCAGTATTTT.

V and J are TRBV4-3 and TRBJ2-2, with 9 bases aligning to TRBD2. The CDR3 totals 17 residues. V lost 2 bases to trimming and J lost 2 bases; unmatched junction nucleotides: 6. The germline V gene has CDR1 LGHNA and CDR2 YSLEER. CDR3 sequence reads: CASSQIAGAPNTGELFF. CDR3 coding DNA: TGCGCCAGCAGCCAAATAGCGGGGGCGCCCAACACCGGGGAGCTGTTTTTT.

This chain's CDR3 is CATSDAGTGGRNEQFF. In DNA, the CDR3 is TGTGCCACCAGTGATGCCGGGACAGGGGGACGCAATGAGCAGTTCTTC. The gene calls are TRBV24-1 and TRBJ2-1, with 11 bases aligning to TRBD1. This CDR3 spans 16 amino acids. The germline V gene encodes CDR1 KGHDR and CDR2 SFDVKD. J was trimmed by 6 bases and V by 3 bases; bases with no gene match: 6.